This T cell receptor (beta chain) comes out of a study of Ad26.COV2.S vaccination and SARS-CoV-2 variants. For the study at large: A COV1001 Ad26.COV2.S trial-arm participant provided the sample.

Data came from immunoSEQ multiplex PCR; TCRdb stores just in-frame clones and leaves some out. The data show fewer than 400,000 clones, just under 85% seen once. V trimming: 3 bases; J trimming: 10 bases; junction bases outside the gene matches: 11. In germline, CDR1 is DFQATT, CDR2 SNEGSKA (reference sequence). The CDR3 is 16 amino acids. In regard to this clone: Antigen unknown.

The treatment: 19 received Ad26.COV2.S at low or high dose, single or two shots; roughly 5 received placebo; per-sample allocation not given. At day 63 after the first vaccine or placebo injection, samples were drawn. In Boston, an adult donor aged 18-55 years took part. General study findings and limits: Overall T cell responses may have been underestimated by the analyses of TCR breadth and depth. Vaccine recipients showed a spike-specific TCR breadth that was higher than in placebo recipients.

The rearrangement joins TRBV20-1 to TRBJ2-1, with 14 bases identical to TRBD2. The TCR comes from a person aged 18 to 65 who received the Ad26.COV2.S COVID-19 vaccine or a placebo. The specimen was peripheral blood, collected in a trial of Ad26.COV2.S vaccine versus placebo. Here the CDR3 reads CSASATGLAGGGEQFF. CDR3 sequence (DNA): TGCAGTGCTAGTGCTACTGGACTAGCGGGGGGCGGGGAGCAGTTCTTC.